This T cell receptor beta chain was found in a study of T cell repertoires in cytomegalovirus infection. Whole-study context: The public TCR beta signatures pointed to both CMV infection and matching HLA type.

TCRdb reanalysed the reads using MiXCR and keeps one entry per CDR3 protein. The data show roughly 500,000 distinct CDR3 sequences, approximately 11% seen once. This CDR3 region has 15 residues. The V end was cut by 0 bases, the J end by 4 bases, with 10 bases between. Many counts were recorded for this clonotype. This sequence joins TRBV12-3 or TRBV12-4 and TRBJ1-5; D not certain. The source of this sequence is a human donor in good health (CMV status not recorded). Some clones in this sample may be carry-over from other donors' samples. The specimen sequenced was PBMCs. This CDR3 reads CASSLASGPNQPQHF. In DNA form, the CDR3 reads TGTGCCAGCAGTTTAGCCTCTGGGCCAAATCAGCCCCAGCATTTT.